This T cell receptor (beta chain) was observed in a study of patients and donors after allogeneic stem cell transplantation. This clonotype has just a few counts. TCRdb reprocessed the RT-PCR reads via MiXCR and lists one record per CDR3 protein. The sample yields about 400,000 distinct CDR3 sequences, around 15% seen once. This CDR3 has 16 amino acids. J lost 10 bases, V lost 1 base, and 7 bases had no gene match. Germline V gives CDR1 SEHNR, CDR2 FQNEAQ (reference sequence). Source material: blood, either unsorted or a sorted T cell fraction (not recorded which). This chain links TRBV7-9 with TRBJ1-6; 10 bases map to TRBD1. This TCR was sampled from a human donor who was either an allogeneic HSCT recipient or a stem cell or donor lymphocyte infusion donor (not recorded which). It is not recorded whose cells these are; they may come from a transplant donor. The CDR3 DNA reads as TGTGCCAGCAGCTTAGGGCAAGGGACAGGGGCGTCACCCCTCCACTTT. Protein product: CASSLGQGTGASPLHF.